This T cell receptor beta chain was obtained from a study of CD8 T cells in ankylosing spondylitis. There are a few counts of this clonotype. As yet, its antigen is unknown. Study-wide points: There were earlier reports of some motif variants in reactive arthritis synovial fluid and blood. Ankylosing spondylitis blood appeared to carry a characteristic TCR beta motif of seven to nine highly homologous variants.

Using its own MiXCR run on the 5' RACE reads, TCRdb lists one record per CDR3 protein. This sample has approximately 400,000 distinct CDR3 sequences; roughly 26% occur once, and the top ten carry under 0.9%. CDR3 length: 16 residues. CDR1 is LGHDT, CDR2 YNNKEL, per germline (reference sequence). V lost 0 bases and J 1 base, leaving 11 bases between the germline ends. The clonotype was recovered from a male donor with ankylosing spondylitis. The sequenced sample was blood, either unsorted or a sorted T cell fraction (not recorded which). This rearrangement joins TRBV3-1 to TRBJ2-3; a possible D gene is TRBD2 (5 bases). CDR3 region: CASSQDIGLGTDTQYF. As DNA, the CDR3 is TGTGCCAGCAGCCAAGATATCGGACTTGGCACAGATACGCAGTATTTT.